Given below is one T cell receptor (beta chain) in context. Its antigen remains unidentified. This record belongs to a study of beta chain features in type 1 diabetes. Whole-study findings and limits: VDJ junctions from type 1 diabetes patients carried fewer insertions and larger deletions. Significant though moderate, a shortening of TCRB CDR3s appeared in all four CD4+ subsets of Type 1 diabetes patients. Within patients, naive, central memory and Treg TCRB repertoires seemed more similar than within healthy donors.

V was trimmed by 5 bases and J by 5 bases, leaving 12 bases between them. This CDR3 is built from 13 residues. The V gene's germline CDR1 is MNHEY and CDR2 SVGAGI. Of the isolated RNA, all was reverse transcribed, and so the sequenced material was expressed TCRB transcripts. Repertoires were generated with immunoSEQ multiplex PCR, while TCRdb's copy carries only in-frame clones and drops some. The sample shows about 52,000 clones, approximately 45% of them seen only once. This clonotype was sampled from a man aged 30 to 45 with type 1 diabetes. This rearrangement joins TRBV6-5 to TRBJ2-5, with D possibly matching TRBD1 (5 bases). The sample comprised Tregs from blood. The CDR3 DNA is TGTGCCAGCAGTGGGCAAAAGGGGGAGACCCAGTACTTC. Amino acid sequence: CASSGQKGETQYF.